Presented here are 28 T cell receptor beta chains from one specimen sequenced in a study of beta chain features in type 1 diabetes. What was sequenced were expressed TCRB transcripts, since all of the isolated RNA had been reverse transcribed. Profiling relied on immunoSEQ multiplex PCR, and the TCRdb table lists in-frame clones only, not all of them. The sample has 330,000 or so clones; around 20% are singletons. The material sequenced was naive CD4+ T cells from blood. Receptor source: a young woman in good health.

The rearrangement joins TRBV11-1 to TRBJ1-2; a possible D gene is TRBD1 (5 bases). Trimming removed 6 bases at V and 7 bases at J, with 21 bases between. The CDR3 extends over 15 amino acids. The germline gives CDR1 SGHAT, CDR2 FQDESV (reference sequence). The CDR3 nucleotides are TGTGCCAGCAGTACCCGCGGGGCAGGAGGAGGTGGCTACACCTTC. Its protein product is CASSTRGAGGGGYTF.

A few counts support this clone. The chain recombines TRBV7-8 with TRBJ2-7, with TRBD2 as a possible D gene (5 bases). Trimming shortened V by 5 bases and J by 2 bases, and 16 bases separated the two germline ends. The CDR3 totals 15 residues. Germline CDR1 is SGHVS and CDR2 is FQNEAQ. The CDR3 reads CASSTRGRLPYEQYF. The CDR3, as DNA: TGTGCCAGCAGCACCCGAGGGCGGCTCCCCTACGAGCAGTACTTC.

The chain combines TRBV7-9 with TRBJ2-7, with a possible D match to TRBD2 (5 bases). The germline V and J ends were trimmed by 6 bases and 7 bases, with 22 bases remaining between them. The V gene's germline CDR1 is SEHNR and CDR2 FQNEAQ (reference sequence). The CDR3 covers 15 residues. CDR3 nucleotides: TGTGCCAGCAGTCTCTTGACCCTTACATCGGGAGAGCAGTACTTC. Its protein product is CASSLLTLTSGEQYF.

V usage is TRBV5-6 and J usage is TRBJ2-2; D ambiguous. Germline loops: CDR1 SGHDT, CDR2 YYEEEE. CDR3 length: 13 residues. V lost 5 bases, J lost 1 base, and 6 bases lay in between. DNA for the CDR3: TGTGCCAGCAGGACAAAGAACACCGGGGAGCTGTTTTTT. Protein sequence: CASRTKNTGELFF.

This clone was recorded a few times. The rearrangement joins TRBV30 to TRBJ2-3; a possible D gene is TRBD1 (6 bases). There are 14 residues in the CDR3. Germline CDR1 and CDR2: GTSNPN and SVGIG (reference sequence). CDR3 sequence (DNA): TGTGCTCTCTTCCGAGGGGGTAGCACAGATACGCAGTATTTT. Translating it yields CALFRGGSTDTQYF.

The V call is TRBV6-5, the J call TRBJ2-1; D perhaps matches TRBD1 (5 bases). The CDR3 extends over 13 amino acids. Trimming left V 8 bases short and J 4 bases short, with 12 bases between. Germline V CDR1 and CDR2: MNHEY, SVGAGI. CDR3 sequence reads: CASGRAPYNEQFF. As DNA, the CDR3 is TGTGCCAGCGGCAGGGCGCCTTACAATGAGCAGTTCTTC.

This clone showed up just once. CDR3 nucleotide sequence: TGCGCCAGCAGCCCAGGGGTCCGGACCGGAATGTACTTC. Protein: CASSPGVRTGMYF. The rearrangement joins TRBV5-1 to TRBJ2-7, with D possibly TRBD1 on 6 matching bases. CDR1 is SGHRS and CDR2 is YFSETQ in the germline V gene. The CDR3 length is 13 residues. V gave up 4 bases and J gave up 12 bases, with 20 bases separating them.

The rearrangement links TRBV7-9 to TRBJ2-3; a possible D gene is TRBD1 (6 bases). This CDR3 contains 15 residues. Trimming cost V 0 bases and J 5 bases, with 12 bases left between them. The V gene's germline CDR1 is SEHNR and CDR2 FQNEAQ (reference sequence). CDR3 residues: CASSLATGRKDTQYF. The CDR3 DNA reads TGTGCCAGCAGCTTAGCTACAGGGAGAAAAGATACGCAGTATTTT.

The CDR3 DNA sequence: TGCGCCAGCAGCTCCGGACAGGGGGGGGATGGCTACACCTTC. This translates into CASSSGQGGDGYTF. The chain is built from TRBV5-1 and TRBJ1-2, with 10 nucleotides matching TRBD1. V shed 3 bases, J shed 6 bases, and the junction held 5 bases outside the gene matches. The length of the CDR3 is 14 residues. The germline V gene has CDR1 SGHRS and CDR2 YFSETQ. Full variable domain (rest looked up from reference TRBV5-1 and TRBJ1-2): KAGVTQTPRYLIKTRGQQVTLSCSPISGHRSVSWYQQTPGQGLQFLFEYFSETQRNKGNFPGRFSGRQFSNSRSEMNVSTLELGDSALYLCASSSGQGGDGYTFGSGTRLTVV.

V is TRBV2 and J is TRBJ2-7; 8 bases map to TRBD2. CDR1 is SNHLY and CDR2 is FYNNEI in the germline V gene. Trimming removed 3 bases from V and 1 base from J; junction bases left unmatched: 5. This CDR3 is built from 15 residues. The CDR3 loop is CASSDVQRESYEQYF. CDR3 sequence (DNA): TGTGCCAGCAGTGACGTGCAGCGGGAGTCCTACGAGCAGTACTTC.

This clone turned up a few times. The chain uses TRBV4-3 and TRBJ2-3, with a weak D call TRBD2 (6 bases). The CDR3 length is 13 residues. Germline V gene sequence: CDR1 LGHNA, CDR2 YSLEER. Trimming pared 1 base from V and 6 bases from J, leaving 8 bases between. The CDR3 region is CASSQGRGDTQYF. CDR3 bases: TGCGCCAGCAGCCAAGGGAGGGGCGATACGCAGTATTTT.

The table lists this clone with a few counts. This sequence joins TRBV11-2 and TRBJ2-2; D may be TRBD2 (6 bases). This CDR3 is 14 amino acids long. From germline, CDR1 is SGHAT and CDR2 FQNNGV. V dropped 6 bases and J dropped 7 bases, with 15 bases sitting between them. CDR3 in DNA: TGTGCCAGCAGAAGTGGGAGGTCGTTCGGGGAGCTGTTTTTT. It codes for CASRSGRSFGELFF.

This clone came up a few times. The CDR3 is CAWSPDRIYEKLFF. CDR3 nucleotide sequence: TGTGCCTGGAGTCCGGACAGGATCTATGAAAAACTGTTTTTT. This chain joins TRBV30 and TRBJ1-4; TRBD1 matches 7 bases. V lost 2 bases to trimming and J lost 6 bases; unmatched junction nucleotides: 6. Per germline, CDR1 GTSNPN and CDR2 SVGIG (reference sequence). CDR3 length: 14 amino acids.

DNA for the CDR3: TGTGCCATCAGTGGAGTTCAGGGGGGAGAGACCCAGTACTTC. It translates to CAISGVQGGETQYF. The J gene is TRBJ2-5, the V gene TRBV10-3; D might be TRBD1 (7 bases). Germline CDR1 ENHRY, CDR2 SYGVKD. The ends were cut back, 4 bases at V and 4 bases at J, with 13 bases in the middle. The CDR3 loop spans 14 amino acids.

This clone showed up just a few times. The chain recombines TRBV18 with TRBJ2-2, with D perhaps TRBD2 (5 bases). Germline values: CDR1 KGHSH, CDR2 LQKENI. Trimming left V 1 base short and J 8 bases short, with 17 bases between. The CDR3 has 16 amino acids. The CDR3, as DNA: TGTGCCAGCTCACCACGGACTGCCCCGACGCGGGGGGAGCTGTTTTTT. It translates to CASSPRTAPTRGELFF.

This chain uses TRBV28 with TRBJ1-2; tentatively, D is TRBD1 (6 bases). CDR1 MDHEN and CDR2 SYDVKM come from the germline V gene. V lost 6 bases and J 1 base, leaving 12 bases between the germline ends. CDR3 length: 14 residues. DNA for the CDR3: TGTGCCAGCAGAATTGGACAGAGTAACTATGGCTACACCTTC. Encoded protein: CASRIGQSNYGYTF.

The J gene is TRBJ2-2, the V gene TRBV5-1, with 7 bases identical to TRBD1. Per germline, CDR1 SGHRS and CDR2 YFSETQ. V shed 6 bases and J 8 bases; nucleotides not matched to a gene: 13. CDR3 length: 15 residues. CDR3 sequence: CASTPLDRSSGELFF. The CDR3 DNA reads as TGCGCCAGCACCCCTTTGGACAGGTCATCGGGGGAGCTGTTTTTT.

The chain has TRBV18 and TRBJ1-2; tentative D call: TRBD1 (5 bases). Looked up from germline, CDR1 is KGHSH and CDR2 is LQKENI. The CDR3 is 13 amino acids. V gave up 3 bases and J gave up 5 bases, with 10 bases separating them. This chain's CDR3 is CASSPAGEYGYTF. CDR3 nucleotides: TGTGCCAGCTCACCGGCGGGGGAGTATGGCTACACCTTC.

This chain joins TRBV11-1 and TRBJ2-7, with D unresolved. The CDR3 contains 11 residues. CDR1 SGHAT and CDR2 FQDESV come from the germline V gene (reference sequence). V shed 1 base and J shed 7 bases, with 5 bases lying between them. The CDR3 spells CASSLDSEQYF. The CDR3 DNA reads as TGTGCCAGCAGCTTAGATTCGGAGCAGTACTTC.

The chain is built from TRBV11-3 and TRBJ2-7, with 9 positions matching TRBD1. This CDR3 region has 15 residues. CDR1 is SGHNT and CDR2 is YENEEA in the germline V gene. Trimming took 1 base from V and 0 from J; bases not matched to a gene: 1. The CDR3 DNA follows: TGTGCCAGCAGCTTAGTGGGACAGGGCTCCTACGAGCAGTACTTC. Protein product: CASSLVGQGSYEQYF. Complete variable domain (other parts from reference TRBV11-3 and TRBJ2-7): EAGVVQSPRYKIIEKKQPVAFWCNPISGHNTLYWYLQNLGQGPELLIRYENEEAVDDSQLPKDRFSAERLKGVDSTLKIQPAELGDSAVYLCASSLVGQGSYEQYFGPGTRLTVT.

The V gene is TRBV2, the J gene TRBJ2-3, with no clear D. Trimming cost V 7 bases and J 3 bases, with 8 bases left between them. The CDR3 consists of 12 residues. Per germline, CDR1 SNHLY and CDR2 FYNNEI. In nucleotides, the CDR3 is TGTGCCAGCACCCTGAGGACAGATACGCAGTATTTT. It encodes CASTLRTDTQYF.

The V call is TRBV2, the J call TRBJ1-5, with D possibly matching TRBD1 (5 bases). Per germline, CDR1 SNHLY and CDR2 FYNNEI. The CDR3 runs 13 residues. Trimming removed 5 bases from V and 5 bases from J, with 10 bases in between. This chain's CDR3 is CASSFRVHQPQHF. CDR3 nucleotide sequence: TGTGCCAGCAGTTTCAGGGTACATCAGCCCCAGCATTTT.

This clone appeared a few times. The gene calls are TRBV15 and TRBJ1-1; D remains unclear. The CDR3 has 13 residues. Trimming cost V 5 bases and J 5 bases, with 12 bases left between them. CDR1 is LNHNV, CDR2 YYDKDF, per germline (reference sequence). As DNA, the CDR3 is TGTGCCACCAGCTACACGGCGGGTACTGAAGCTTTCTTT. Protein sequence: CATSYTAGTEAFF.

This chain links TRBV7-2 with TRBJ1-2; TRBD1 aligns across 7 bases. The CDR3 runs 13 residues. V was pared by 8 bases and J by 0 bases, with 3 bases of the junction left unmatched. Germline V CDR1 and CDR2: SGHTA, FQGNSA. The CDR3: CASEDRSNYGYTF. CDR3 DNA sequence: TGTGCCAGCGAGGACAGGTCTAACTATGGCTACACCTTC.

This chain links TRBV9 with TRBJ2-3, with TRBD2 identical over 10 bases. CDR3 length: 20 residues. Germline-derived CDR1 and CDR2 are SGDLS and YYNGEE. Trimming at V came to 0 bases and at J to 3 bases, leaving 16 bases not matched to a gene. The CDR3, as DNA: TGTGCCAGCAGCGTAGCCCCCCAGCGGGAGGGCCCTCGTAGGACAGATACGCAGTATTTT. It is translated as CASSVAPQREGPRRTDTQYF.

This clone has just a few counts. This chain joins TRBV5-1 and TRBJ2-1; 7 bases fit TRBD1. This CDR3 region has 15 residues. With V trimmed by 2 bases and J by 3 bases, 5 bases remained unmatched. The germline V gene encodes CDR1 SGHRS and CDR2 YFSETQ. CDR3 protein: CASSLPTGFYNEQFF. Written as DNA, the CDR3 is TGCGCCAGCAGCTTACCGACAGGGTTCTACAATGAGCAGTTCTTC.

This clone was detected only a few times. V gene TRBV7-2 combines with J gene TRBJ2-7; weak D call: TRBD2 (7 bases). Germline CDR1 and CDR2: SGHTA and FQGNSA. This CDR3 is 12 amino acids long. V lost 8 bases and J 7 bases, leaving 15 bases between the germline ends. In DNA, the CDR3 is TGTGCCAGCCGCGGGGGCTCTGGGGAGCAGTACTTC. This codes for CASRGGSGEQYF. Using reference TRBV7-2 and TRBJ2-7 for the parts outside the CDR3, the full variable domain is GAGVSQSPSNKVTEKGKDVELRCDPISGHTALYWYRQSLGQGLEFLIYFQGNSAPDKSGLPSDRFSAERTGGSVSTLTIQRTQQEDSAVYLCASRGGSGEQYFGPGTRLTVT.

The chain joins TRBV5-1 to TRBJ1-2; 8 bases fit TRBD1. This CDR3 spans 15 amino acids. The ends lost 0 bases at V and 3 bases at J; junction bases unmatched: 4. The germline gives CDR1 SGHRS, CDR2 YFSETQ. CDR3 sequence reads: CASSLVPGGDYGYTF. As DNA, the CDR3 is TGCGCCAGCAGCTTGGTACCAGGGGGCGACTATGGCTACACCTTC.